This TCR beta chain was recorded in a study of technical replicates of blood from several donors. Germline V lookup: CDR1 SGHDT, CDR2 YYEEEE. The CDR3 contains 12 residues. V lost 2 bases, J lost 7 bases, and 7 bases lay in between. Using immunoSEQ multiplex PCR, the repertoire was profiled, and TCRdb retains in-frame clones only, with some absent. The repertoire holds approximately 73,000 clones, with 93% as singletons. The receptor's source is a human donor in good health. Input material: T cells isolated from PBMCs. The rearrangement uses TRBV5-6 and TRBJ1-5, with unresolved D. In DNA, the CDR3 is TGTGCCAGCAGCTTTAGATCCCAGCCCCAGCATTTT. Its protein product is CASSFRSQPQHF.